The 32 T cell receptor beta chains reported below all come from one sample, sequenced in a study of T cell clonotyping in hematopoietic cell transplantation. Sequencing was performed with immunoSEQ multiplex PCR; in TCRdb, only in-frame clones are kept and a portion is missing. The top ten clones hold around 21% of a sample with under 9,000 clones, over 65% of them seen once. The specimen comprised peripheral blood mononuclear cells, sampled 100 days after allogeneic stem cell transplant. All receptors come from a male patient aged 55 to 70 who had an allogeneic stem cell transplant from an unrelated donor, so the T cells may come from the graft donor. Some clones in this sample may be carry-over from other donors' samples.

DNA of the CDR3: TGTGCCAGCAGCTTTTTCCGGGTCGAAACTGAGACCCAGTACTTC. It yields the protein CASSFFRVETETQYF. The chain carries TRBV5-5 and TRBJ2-5; D is uncertain. Germline values: CDR1 SGHKS, CDR2 YYEKEE (reference sequence). This CDR3 is built from 15 residues. Trimming shortened V by 2 bases and J by 5 bases, and 16 bases separated the two germline ends.

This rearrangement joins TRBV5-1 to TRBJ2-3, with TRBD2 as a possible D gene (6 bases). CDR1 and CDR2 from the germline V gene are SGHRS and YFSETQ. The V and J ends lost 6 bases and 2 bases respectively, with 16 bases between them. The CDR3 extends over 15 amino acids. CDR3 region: CASTRGSGHTDTQYF. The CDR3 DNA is TGCGCCAGCACACGAGGTAGCGGTCACACAGATACGCAGTATTTT.

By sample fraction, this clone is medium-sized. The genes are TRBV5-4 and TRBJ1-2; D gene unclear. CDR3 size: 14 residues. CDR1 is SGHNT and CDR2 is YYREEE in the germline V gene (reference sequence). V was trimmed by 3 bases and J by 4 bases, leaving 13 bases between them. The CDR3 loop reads CASSSEDGIYGYTF. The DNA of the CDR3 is TGTGCCAGCAGCTCCGAGGACGGAATCTATGGCTACACCTTC.

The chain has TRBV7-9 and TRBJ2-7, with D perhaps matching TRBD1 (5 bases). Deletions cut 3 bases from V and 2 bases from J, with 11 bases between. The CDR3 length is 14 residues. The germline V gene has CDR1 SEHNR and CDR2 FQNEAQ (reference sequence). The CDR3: CASSLDGAPYEQYF. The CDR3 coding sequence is TGTGCCAGCAGCTTGGATGGGGCCCCCTACGAGCAGTACTTC.

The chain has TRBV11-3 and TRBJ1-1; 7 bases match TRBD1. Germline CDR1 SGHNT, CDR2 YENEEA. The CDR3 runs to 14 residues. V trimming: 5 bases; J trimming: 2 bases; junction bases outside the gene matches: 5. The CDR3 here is CASSPGQSNTEAFF. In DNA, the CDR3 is TGTGCCAGCAGCCCGGGACAGTCCAACACTGAAGCTTTCTTT.

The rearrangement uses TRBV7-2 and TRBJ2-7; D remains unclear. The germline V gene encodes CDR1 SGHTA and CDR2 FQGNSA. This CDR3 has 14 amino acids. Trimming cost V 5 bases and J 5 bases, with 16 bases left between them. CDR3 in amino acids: CASSPRYARDEQYF. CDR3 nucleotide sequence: TGTGCCAGCAGCCCCCGCTACGCTAGGGACGAGCAGTACTTC.

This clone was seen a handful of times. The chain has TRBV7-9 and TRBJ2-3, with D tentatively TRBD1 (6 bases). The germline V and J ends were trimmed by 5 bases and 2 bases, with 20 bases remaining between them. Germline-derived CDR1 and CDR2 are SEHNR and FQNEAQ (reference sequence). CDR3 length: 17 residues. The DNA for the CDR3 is TGTGCCAGCAGCACAAGAACGACAGGACCGTACACAGATACGCAGTATTTT. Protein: CASSTRTTGPYTDTQYF. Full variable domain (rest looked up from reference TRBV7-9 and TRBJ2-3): DTGVSQNPRHKITKRGQNVTFRCDPISEHNRLYWYRQTLGQGPEFLTYFQNEAQLEKSRLLSDRFSAERPKGSFSTLEIQRTEQGDSAMYLCASSTRTTGPYTDTQYFGPGTRLTVL.

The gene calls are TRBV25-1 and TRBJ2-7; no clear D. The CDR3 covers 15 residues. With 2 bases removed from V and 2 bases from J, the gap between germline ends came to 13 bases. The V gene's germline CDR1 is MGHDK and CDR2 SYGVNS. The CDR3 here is CASSEAQHSPYEQYF. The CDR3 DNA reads TGTGCCAGCAGTGAAGCACAGCATTCTCCCTACGAGCAGTACTTC.

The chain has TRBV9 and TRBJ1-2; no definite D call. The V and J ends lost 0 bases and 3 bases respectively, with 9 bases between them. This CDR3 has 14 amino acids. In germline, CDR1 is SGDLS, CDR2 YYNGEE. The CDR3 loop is CASSVVGWDYGYTF. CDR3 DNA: TGTGCCAGCAGCGTAGTCGGCTGGGACTATGGCTACACCTTC.

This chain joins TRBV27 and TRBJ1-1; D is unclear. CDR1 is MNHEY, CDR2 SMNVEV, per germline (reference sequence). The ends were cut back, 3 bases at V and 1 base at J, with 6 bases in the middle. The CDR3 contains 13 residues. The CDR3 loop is CASSFSSNTEAFF. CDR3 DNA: TGTGCCAGCAGTTTTTCCTCGAACACTGAAGCTTTCTTT.

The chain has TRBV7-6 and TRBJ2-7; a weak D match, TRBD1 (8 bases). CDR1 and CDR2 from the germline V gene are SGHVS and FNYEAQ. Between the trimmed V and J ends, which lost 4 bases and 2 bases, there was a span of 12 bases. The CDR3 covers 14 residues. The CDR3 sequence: CASSSQGGPYEQYF. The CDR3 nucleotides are TGTGCCAGCAGCTCACAGGGGGGGCCCTACGAGCAGTACTTC.

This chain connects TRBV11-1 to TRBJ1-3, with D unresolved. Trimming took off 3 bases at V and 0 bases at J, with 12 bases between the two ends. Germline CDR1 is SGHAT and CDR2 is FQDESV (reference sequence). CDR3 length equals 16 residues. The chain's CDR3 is CASSFIPHCSGNTIYF. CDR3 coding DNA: TGTGCCAGCAGCTTCATTCCTCACTGCTCTGGAAACACCATATATTTT.

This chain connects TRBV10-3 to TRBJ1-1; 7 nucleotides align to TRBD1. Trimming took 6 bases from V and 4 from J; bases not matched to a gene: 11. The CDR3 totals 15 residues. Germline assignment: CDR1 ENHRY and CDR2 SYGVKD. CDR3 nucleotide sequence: TGTGCCATCAGCACCAGGGGGGAGGAGCGCACTGAAGCTTTCTTT. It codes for CAISTRGEERTEAFF.

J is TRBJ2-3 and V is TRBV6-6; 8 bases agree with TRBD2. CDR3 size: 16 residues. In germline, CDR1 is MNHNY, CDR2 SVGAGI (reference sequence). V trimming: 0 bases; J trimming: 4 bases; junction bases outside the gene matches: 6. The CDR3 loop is CASSYSFSGRPDTQYF. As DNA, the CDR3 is TGTGCCAGCAGTTACTCATTCAGCGGGAGACCAGATACGCAGTATTTT.

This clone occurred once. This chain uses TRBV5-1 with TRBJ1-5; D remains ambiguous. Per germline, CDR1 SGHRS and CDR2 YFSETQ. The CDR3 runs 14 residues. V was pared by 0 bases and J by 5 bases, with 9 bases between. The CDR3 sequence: CASSLEGPHQPQHF. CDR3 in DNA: TGCGCCAGCAGCTTGGAAGGTCCTCATCAGCCCCAGCATTTT.

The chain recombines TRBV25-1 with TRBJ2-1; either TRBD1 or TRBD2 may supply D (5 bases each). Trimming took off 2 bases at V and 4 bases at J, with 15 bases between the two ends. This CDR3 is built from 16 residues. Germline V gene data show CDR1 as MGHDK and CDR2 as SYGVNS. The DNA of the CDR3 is TGTGCCAGCAGTGAAGGCGGAGGCAGGGAATACAATGAGCAGTTCTTC. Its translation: CASSEGGGREYNEQFF.

CDR3 DNA: TGTGCCAGCAGCCTCATTCGAGAGGGAGGCCCCTGGGATACGCAGTATTTT. It encodes CASSLIREGGPWDTQYF. The rearrangement uses TRBV11-3 and TRBJ2-3; possible D gene TRBD2, 6 bases. The CDR3 runs 17 residues. Trimming shortened V by 5 bases and J by 6 bases, and 24 bases separated the two germline ends. Germline CDR1 reads SGHNT; CDR2 reads YENEEA.

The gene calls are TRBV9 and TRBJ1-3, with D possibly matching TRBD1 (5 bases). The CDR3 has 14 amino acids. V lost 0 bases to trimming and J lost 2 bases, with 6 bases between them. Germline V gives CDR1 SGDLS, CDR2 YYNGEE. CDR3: CASSVEGPGNTIYF. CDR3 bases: TGTGCCAGCAGCGTAGAGGGGCCTGGAAACACCATATATTTT.

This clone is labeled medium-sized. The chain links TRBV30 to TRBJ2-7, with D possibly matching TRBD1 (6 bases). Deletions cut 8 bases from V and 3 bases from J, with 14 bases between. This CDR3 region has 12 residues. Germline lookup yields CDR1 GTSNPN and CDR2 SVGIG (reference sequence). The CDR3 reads CAGNRDGYEQYF. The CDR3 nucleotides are TGTGCCGGAAACAGGGATGGCTACGAGCAGTACTTC. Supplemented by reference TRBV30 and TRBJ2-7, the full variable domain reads SQTIHQWPATLVQPVGSPLSLECTVEGTSNPNLYWYRQAAGRGLQLLFYSVGIGQISSEVPQNLSASRPQDRQFILSSKKLLLSDSGFYLCAGNRDGYEQYFGPGTRLTVT.

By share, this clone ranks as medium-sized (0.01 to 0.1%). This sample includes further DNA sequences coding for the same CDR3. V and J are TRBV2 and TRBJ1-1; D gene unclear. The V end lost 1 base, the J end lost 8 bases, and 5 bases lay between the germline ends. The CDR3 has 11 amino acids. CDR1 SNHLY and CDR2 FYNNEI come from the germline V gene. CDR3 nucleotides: TGTGCCAGCAGTGAAGGGTTGGAAGCTTTCTTT. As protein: CASSEGLEAFF.

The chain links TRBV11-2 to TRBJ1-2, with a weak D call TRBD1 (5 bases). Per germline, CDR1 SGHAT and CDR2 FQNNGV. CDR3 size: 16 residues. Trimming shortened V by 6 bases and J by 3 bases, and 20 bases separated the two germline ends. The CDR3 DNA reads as TGTGCCAGCAGTCCCATCGATAGGGACGGGCACTATGGCTACACCTTC. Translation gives CASSPIDRDGHYGYTF.

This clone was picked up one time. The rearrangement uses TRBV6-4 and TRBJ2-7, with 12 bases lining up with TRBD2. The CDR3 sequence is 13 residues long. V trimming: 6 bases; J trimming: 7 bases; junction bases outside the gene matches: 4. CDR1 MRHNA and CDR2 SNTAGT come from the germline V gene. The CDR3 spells CASRPLAGGEQYF. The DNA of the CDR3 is TGTGCCAGCAGGCCTCTAGCGGGAGGGGAGCAGTACTTC.

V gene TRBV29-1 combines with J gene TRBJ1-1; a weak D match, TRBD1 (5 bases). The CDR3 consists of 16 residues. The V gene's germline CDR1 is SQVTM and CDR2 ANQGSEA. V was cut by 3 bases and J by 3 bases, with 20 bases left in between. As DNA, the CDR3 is TGCAGCGTTGATTTTCTAGGGTCGCAGGGATACACTGAAGCTTTCTTT. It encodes CSVDFLGSQGYTEAFF.

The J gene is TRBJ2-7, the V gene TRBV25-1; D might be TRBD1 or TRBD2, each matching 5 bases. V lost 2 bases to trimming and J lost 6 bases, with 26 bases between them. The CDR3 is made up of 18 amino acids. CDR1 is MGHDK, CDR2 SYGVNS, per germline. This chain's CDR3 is CASSETRSLGLWGSEQYF. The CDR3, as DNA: TGTGCCAGCAGTGAAACTAGGAGTTTAGGGCTCTGGGGCTCCGAGCAGTACTTC.

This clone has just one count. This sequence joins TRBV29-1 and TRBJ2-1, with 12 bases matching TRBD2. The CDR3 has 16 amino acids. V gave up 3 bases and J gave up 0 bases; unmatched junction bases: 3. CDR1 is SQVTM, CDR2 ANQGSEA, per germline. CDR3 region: CSVDGLAGSSYNEQFF. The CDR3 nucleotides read TGCAGCGTTGACGGACTAGCGGGGAGCTCCTACAATGAGCAGTTCTTC.

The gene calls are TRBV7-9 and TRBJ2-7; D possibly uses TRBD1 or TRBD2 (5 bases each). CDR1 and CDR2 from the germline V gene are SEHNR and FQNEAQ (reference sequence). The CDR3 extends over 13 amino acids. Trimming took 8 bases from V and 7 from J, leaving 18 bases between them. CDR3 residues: CASGRDGLLEQYF. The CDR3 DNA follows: TGTGCCAGCGGCCGGGACGGACTTTTGGAGCAGTACTTC.

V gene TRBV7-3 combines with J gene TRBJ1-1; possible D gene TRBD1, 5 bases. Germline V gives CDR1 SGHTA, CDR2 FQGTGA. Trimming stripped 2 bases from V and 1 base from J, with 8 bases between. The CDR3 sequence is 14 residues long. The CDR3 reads CASSLGGKNTEAFF. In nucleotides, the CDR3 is TGTGCCAGCAGCTTAGGGGGAAAGAACACTGAAGCTTTCTTT.

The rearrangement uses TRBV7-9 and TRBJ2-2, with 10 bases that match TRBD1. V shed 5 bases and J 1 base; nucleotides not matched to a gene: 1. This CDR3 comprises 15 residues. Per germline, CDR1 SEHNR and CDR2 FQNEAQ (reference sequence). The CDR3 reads CASSDRGQNTGELFF. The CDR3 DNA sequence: TGTGCCAGCAGCGACAGGGGGCAGAACACCGGGGAGCTGTTTTTT. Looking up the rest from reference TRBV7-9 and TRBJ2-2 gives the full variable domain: DTGVSQNPRHKITKRGQNVTFRCDPISEHNRLYWYRQTLGQGPEFLTYFQNEAQLEKSRLLSDRFSAERPKGSFSTLEIQRTEQGDSAMYLCASSDRGQNTGELFFGEGSRLTVL.

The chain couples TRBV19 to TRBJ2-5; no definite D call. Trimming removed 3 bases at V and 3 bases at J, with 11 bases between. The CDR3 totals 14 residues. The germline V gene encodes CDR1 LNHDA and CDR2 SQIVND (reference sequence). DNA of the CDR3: TGTGCCAGTAGTATGGCTCAGTCTAAAGAGACCCAGTACTTC. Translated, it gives CASSMAQSKETQYF.

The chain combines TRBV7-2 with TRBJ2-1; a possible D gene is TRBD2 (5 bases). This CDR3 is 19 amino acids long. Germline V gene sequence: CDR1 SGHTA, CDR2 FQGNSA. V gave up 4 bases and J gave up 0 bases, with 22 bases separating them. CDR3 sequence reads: CASSSIALSSRGSYNEQFF. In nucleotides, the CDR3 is TGTGCCAGCAGCTCCATCGCGTTATCTAGCCGGGGCTCCTACAATGAGCAGTTCTTC.

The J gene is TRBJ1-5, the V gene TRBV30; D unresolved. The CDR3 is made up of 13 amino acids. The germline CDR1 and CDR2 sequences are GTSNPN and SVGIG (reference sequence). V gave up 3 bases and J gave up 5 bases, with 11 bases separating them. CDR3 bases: TGTGCCTGGAGCCAAAAACTCGATCAGCCCCAGCATTTT. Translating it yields CAWSQKLDQPQHF.

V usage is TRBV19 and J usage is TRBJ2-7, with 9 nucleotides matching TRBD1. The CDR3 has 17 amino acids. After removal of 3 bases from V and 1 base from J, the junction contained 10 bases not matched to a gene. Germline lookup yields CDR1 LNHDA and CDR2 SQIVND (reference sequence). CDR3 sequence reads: CASSIAPGQGMSYEQYF. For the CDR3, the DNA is TGTGCCAGTAGTATCGCCCCGGGACAGGGAATGTCCTACGAGCAGTACTTC.